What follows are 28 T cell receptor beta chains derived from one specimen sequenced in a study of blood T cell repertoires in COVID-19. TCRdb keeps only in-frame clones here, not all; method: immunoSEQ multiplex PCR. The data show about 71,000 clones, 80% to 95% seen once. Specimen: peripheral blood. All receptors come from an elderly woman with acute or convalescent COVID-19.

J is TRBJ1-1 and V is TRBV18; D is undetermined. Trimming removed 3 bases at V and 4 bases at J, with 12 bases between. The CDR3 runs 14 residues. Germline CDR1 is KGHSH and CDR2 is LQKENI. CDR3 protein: CASSPLVEGTEAFF. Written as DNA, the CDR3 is TGTGCCAGCTCACCCCTCGTAGAGGGCACTGAAGCTTTCTTT.

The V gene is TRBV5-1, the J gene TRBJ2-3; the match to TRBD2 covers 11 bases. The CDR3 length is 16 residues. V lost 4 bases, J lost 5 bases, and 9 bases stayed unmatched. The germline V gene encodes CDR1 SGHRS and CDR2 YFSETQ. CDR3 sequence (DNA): TGCGCCAGCAGCCCGAAACTAGCGGGGGACCAAGATACGCAGTATTTT. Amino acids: CASSPKLAGDQDTQYF. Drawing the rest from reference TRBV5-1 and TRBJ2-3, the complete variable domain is KAGVTQTPRYLIKTRGQQVTLSCSPISGHRSVSWYQQTPGQGLQFLFEYFSETQRNKGNFPGRFSGRQFSNSRSEMNVSTLELGDSALYLCASSPKLAGDQDTQYFGPGTRLTVL.

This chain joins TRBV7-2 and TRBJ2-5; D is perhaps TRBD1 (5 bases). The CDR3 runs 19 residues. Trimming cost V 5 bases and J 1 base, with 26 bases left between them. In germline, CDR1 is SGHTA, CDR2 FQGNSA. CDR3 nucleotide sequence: TGTGCCAGCAGCCCCATACAGAAAATAGGGGTAGTTCTCCAAGAGACCCAGTACTTC. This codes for CASSPIQKIGVVLQETQYF.

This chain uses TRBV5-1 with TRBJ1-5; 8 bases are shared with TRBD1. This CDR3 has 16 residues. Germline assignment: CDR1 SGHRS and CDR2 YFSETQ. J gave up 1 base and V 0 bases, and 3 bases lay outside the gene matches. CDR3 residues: CASSLGTGSSNQPQHF. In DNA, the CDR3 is TGCGCCAGCAGCTTGGGGACAGGGTCGAGCAATCAGCCCCAGCATTTT.

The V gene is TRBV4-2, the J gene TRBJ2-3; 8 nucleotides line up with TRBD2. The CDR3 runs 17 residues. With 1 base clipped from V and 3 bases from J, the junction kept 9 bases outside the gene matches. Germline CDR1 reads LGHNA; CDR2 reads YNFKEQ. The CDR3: CASSQGRVSGKTDTQYF. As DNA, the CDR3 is TGTGCCAGCAGCCAAGGTCGGGTTAGCGGGAAAACAGATACGCAGTATTTT.

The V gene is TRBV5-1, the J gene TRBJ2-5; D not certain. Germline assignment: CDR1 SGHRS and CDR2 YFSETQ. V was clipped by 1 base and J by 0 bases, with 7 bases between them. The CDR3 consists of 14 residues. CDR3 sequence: CASSLRLDQETQYF. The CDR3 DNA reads TGCGCCAGCAGCTTGAGACTGGACCAAGAGACCCAGTACTTC.

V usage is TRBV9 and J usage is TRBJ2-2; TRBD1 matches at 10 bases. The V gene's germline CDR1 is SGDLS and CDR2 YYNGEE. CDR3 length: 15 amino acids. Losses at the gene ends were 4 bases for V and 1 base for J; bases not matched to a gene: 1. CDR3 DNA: TGTGCCAGCAGCTGGGACAGGGGGAACACCGGGGAGCTGTTTTTT. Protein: CASSWDRGNTGELFF.

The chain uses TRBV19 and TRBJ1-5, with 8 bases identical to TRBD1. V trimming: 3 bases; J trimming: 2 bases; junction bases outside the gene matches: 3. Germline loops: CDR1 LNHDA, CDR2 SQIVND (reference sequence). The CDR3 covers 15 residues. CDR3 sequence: CASSMKGQGNQPQHF. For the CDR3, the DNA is TGTGCCAGTAGTATGAAGGGACAGGGCAATCAGCCCCAGCATTTT.

The CDR3 loop reads CASKRGRSWVDTQYF. The CDR3 nucleotides read TGTGCCAGCAAGCGAGGCCGGAGTTGGGTAGATACGCAGTATTTT. The V and J genes are TRBV6-6 and TRBJ2-3; D uncertain. Germline-derived CDR1 and CDR2 are MNHNY and SVGAGI (reference sequence). This CDR3 contains 15 residues. V was shortened by 7 bases and J by 5 bases, with 19 bases between the two germline ends.

CDR3 amino acids: CASSRRDRGPSEQYF. In DNA form, the CDR3 reads TGTGCCAGCAGCCGGCGGGACAGGGGACCAAGTGAGCAGTACTTC. This rearrangement joins TRBV3-1 (or the pseudogene TRBV3-2) to TRBJ2-7, with 10 bases matching TRBD1. Trimming removed 4 bases from V and 7 bases from J; junction bases left unmatched: 10. The CDR3 length is 15 residues. Germline V gene sequence: CDR1 LGHDT, CDR2 YNNKEL (reference sequence).

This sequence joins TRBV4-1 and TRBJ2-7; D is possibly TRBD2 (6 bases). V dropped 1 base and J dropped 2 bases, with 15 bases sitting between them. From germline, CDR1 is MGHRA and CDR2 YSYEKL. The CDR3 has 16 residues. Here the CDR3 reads CASSQVAGGSPYEQYF. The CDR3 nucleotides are TGCGCCAGCAGCCAAGTAGCAGGAGGGAGTCCCTACGAGCAGTACTTC.

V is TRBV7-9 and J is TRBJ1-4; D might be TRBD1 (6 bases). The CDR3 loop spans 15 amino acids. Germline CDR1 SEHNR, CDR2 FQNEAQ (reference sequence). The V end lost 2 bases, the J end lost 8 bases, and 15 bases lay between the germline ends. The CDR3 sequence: CASSLRTGIEEKLFF. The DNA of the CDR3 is TGTGCCAGCAGCTTACGAACAGGGATAGAGGAAAAACTGTTTTTT. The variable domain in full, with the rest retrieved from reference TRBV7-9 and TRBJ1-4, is DTGVSQNPRHKITKRGQNVTFRCDPISEHNRLYWYRQTLGQGPEFLTYFQNEAQLEKSRLLSDRFSAERPKGSFSTLEIQRTEQGDSAMYLCASSLRTGIEEKLFFGSGTQLSVL.

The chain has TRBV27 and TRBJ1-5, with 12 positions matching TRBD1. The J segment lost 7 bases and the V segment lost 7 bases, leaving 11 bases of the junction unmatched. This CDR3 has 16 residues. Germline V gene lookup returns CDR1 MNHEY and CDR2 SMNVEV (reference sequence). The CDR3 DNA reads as TGTGCCAGCACCCTAGGGGACAGGGGGCTTGGACAGCCCCAGCATTTT. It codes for CASTLGDRGLGQPQHF.

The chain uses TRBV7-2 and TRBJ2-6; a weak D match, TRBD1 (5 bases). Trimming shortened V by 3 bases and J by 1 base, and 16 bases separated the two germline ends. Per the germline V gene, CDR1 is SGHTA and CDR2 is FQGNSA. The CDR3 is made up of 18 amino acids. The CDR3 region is CASSFGHRFRSGANVLTF. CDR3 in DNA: TGTGCCAGCAGCTTCGGACACCGGTTTCGGTCTGGGGCCAACGTCCTGACTTTC.

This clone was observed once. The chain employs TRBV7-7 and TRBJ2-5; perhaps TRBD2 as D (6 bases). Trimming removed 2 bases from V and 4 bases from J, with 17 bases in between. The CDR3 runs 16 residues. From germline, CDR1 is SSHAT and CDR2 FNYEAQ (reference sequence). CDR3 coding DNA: TGTGCCAGCAGCTTACTGCGGGGTGGGCTAGGAGAGACCCAGTACTTC. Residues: CASSLLRGGLGETQYF. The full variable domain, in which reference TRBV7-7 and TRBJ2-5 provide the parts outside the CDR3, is GAGVSQSPRYKVTKRGQDVTLRCDPISSHATLYWYQQALGQGPEFLTYFNYEAQPDKSGLPSDRFSAERPEGSISTLTIQRTEQRDSAMYRCASSLLRGGLGETQYFGPGTRLLVL.

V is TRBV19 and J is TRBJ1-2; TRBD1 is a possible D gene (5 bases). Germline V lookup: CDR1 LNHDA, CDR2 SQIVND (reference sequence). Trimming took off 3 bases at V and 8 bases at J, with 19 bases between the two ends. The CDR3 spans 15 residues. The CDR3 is CASSILLAGNSGYTF. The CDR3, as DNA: TGTGCCAGTAGTATCCTACTGGCAGGGAACTCGGGCTACACCTTC. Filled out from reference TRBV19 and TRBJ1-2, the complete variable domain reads DGGITQSPKYLFRKEGQNVTLSCEQNLNHDAMYWYRQDPGQGLRLIYYSQIVNDFQKGDIAEGYSVSREKKESFPLTVTSAQKNPTAFYLCASSILLAGNSGYTFGSGTRLTVV.

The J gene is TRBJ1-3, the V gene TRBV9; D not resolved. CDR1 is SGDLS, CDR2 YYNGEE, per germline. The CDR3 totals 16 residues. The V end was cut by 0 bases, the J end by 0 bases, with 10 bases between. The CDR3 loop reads CASSVAPEPSGNTIYF. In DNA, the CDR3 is TGTGCCAGCAGCGTAGCCCCCGAGCCCTCTGGAAACACCATATATTTT.

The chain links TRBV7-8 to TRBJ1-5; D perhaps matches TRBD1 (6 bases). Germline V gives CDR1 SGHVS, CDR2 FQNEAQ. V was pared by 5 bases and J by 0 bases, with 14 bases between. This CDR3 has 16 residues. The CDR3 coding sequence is TGTGCCAGCAGCGATCTCACAGGGTATAGCAATCAGCCCCAGCATTTT. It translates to CASSDLTGYSNQPQHF.

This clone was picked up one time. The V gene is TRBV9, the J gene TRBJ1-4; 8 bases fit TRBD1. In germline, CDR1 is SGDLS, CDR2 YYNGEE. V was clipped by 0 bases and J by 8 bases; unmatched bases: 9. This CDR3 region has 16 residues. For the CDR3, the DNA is TGTGCCAGCAGCGTAGCCCCCCAGGGGGCTGAGGAAAAACTGTTTTTT. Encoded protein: CASSVAPQGAEEKLFF.

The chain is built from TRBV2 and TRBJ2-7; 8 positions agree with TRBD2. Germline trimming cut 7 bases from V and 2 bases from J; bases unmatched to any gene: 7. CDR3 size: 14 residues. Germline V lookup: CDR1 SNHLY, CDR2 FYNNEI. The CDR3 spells CASKSAGATYEQYF. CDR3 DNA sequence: TGTGCCAGCAAATCAGCGGGAGCGACCTACGAGCAGTACTTC.

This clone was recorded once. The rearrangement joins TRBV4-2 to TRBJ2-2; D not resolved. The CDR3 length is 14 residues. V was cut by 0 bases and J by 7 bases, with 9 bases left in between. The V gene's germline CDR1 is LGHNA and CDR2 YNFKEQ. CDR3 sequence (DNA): TGTGCCAGCAGCCAAGACCCCTCGGTCGGGGAGCTGTTTTTT. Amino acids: CASSQDPSVGELFF.

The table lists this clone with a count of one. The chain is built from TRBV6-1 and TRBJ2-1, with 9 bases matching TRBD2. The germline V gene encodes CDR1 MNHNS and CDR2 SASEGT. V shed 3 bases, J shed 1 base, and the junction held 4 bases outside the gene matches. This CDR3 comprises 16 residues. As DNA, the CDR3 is TGTGCCAGCAGTGAGCTCCTAGCGGGATCCTACAATGAGCAGTTCTTC. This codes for CASSELLAGSYNEQFF.

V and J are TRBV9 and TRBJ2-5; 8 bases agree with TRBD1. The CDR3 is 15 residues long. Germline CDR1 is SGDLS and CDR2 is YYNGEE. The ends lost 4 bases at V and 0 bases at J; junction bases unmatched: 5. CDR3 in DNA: TGTGCCAGCAGCTCCCGGGACAGGTACCAAGAGACCCAGTACTTC. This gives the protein CASSSRDRYQETQYF.

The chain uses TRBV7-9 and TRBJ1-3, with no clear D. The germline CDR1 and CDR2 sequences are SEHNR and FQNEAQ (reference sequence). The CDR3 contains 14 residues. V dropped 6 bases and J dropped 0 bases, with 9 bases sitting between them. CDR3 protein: CASRPSSSGNTIYF. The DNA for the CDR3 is TGTGCCAGCAGGCCCTCGAGCTCTGGAAACACCATATATTTT.

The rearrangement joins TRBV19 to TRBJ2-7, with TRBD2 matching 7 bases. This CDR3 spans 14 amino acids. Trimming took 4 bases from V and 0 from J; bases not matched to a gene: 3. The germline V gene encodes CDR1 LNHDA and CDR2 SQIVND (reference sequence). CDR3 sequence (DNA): TGTGCCAGTAGTAGAGCGGGAAACTCCTACGAGCAGTACTTC. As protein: CASSRAGNSYEQYF. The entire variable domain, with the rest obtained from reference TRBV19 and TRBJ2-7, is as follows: DGGITQSPKYLFRKEGQNVTLSCEQNLNHDAMYWYRQDPGQGLRLIYYSQIVNDFQKGDIAEGYSVSREKKESFPLTVTSAQKNPTAFYLCASSRAGNSYEQYFGPGTRLTVT.

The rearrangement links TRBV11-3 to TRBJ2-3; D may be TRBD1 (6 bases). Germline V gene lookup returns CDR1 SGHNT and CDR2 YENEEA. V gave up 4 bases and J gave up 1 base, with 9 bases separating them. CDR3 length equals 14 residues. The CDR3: CASSSSGGTDTQYF. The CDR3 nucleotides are TGTGCCAGCAGCTCCTCAGGGGGCACAGATACGCAGTATTTT. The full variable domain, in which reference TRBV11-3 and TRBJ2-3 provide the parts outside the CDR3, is EAGVVQSPRYKIIEKKQPVAFWCNPISGHNTLYWYLQNLGQGPELLIRYENEEAVDDSQLPKDRFSAERLKGVDSTLKIQPAELGDSAVYLCASSSSGGTDTQYFGPGTRLTVL.

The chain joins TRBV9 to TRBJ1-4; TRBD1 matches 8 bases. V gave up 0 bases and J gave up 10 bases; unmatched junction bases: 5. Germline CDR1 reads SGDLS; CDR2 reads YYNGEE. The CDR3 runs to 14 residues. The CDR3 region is CASSVADRDGKLFF. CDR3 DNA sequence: TGTGCCAGCAGCGTAGCGGACAGGGACGGAAAACTGTTTTTT. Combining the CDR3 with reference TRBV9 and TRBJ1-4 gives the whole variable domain DSGVTQTPKHLITATGQRVTLRCSPRSGDLSVYWYQQSLDQGLQFLIQYYNGEERAKGNILERFSAQQFPDLHSELNLSSLELGDSALYFCASSVADRDGKLFFGSGTQLSVL.

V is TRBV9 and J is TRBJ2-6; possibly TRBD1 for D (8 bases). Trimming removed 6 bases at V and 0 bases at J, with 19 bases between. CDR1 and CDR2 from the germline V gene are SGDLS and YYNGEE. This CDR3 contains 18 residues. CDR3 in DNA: TGTGCCAGCACCCGGGGGGACAGGCCTATCTCTGGGGCCAACGTCCTGACTTTC. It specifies CASTRGDRPISGANVLTF.